The 3 T cell receptor beta chains reported below all come from one sample, sequenced in a study of vaccination and CD4 T cells after COVID-19. No cognate antigen is known for these TCRs. As for treatment: roughly ten-day PBMC culture with coronavirus spike peptide pools or control peptides (ViraFEST assay). Oncomine TCR Beta short-read sequencing was applied to DNA from cultured CD4+ T cells. From the PCR reads, TCRdb called clonotypes with MiXCR, one entry per CDR3 protein. The table records 4,000 to 5,000 distinct CDR3 sequences, around three fifths of them present only once. Sequenced sample: CD4+ T cells from blood, cultured in vitro. These receptors were obtained from a human donor who had recovered from COVID-19.

The chain links TRBV6-1 to TRBJ1-2; 8 bases map to TRBD1. CDR3 length: 16 residues. CDR1 MNHNS and CDR2 SASEGT come from the germline V gene. The J segment lost 8 bases and the V segment lost 6 bases, leaving 17 bases of the junction unmatched. CDR3 amino acids: CASSQGGGRGLKGYTF. Here the CDR3 DNA reads TGTGCCAGCAGCCAAGGTGGGGGCAGGGGGCTGAAGGGCTACACCTTC.

J is TRBJ1-2 and V is TRBV28; TRBD1 matches 8 bases. The CDR3 runs to 14 residues. Germline V gene data show CDR1 as MDHEN and CDR2 as SYDVKM. Germline trimming cut 4 bases from V and 6 bases from J; bases unmatched to any gene: 7. The DNA for the CDR3 is TGTGCCAGCAGTTCCCCGGACAGGGAGCATGGCTACACCTTC. It encodes CASSSPDREHGYTF.

This clonotype has just one count. The genes are TRBV6-1 and TRBJ1-1, with a tentative D call TRBD1 (5 bases). Trimming took 7 bases from V and 11 from J, leaving 14 bases between them. CDR1 is MNHNS and CDR2 is SASEGT in the germline V gene. This CDR3 is 11 amino acids long. The CDR3 reads CASTLGRLAFF. CDR3 nucleotides: TGTGCCAGCACCCTGGGGCGATTGGCTTTCTTT.